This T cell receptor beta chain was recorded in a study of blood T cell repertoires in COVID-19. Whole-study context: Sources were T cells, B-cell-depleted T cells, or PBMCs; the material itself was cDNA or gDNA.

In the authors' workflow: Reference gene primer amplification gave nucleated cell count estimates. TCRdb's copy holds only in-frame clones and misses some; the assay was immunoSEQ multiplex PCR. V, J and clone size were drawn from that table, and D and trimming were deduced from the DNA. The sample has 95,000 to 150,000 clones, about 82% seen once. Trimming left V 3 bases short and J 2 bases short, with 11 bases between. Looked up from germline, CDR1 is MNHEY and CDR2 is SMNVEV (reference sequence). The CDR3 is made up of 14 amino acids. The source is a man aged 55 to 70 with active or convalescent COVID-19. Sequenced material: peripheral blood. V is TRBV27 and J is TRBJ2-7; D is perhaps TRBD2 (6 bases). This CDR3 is CASSLGRTTYEQYF. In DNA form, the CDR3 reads TGTGCCAGCAGTTTGGGGAGGACTACCTACGAGCAGTACTTC.